This is a list of T cell receptor beta chains from one sample in a study of cytomegalovirus exposure and HLA in healthy donors. The protocol was immunoSEQ multiplex PCR, while the TCRdb copy is restricted to in-frame clones and leaves out a portion. The sample has about 140,000 clones; around four fifths are singletons. The sequenced sample was PBMCs. The source of these receptors is a woman between 45 and 65 years old in good health and CMV-seropositive. Both conserved end residues are part of each CDR3. The D gene is left open where the match is weak. Clone size is not always given. Where it is, it says once, few, many or a class for expanded clones.

>.|few|TRBV18|TRBJ2-2
CASPSGGQTNTGELFF
TGTGCCAGCCCCTCCGGGGGACAGACGAACACCGGGGAGCTGTTTTTT
>TRBD1|.|TRBV2|TRBJ1-2
CASSTTGDYGYTF
TGTGCCAGCAGTACAACAGGGGACTATGGCTACACCTTC
>.|once|TRBV7-9|TRBJ2-7
CASSYRRDQAEQYF
TGTGCCAGCAGCTACCGACGCGATCAGGCCGAGCAGTACTTC
>.|.|TRBV19|TRBJ1-5
CASSFGKGGNQPQHF
TGTGCCAGTAGTTTCGGCAAGGGGGGCAATCAGCCCCAGCATTTT
>.|.|TRBV28|TRBJ2-1
CASSSIHLRGGYNEQFF
TGTGCCAGCAGTTCTATACACCTCAGAGGAGGCTACAATGAGCAGTTCTTC
>.|.|TRBV6-5|TRBJ1-1
CASSYYGRNTEAFF
TGTGCCAGCAGTTACTACGGGAGGAACACTGAAGCTTTCTTT
>.|.|TRBV27|TRBJ2-7
CASSLSYSTRSYEQYF
TGTGCCAGCAGTTTATCTTACTCGACACGTTCCTACGAGCAGTACTTC
>TRBD1|few|TRBV2|TRBJ2-1
CASSRDQGDEQFF
TGTGCCAGCAGTCGGGACCAGGGGGATGAGCAGTTCTTC
>.|.|TRBV6-1|TRBJ2-7
CASSDTYEQYF
TGTGCCAGCAGTGACACCTACGAGCAGTACTTC
>TRBD1|.|TRBV6-6|TRBJ2-3
CASSYARGTDTQYF
TGTGCCAGCAGTTACGCCAGGGGGACAGATACGCAGTATTTT
>TRBD2|.|TRBV11-3|TRBJ2-1
CASSLSGRRNEQFF
TGTGCCAGCAGCTTAAGCGGGAGGCGCAATGAGCAGTTCTTC
>TRBD1|.|TRBV4-1|TRBJ2-3
CASSRRTGGTTDTQYF
TGCGCCAGCAGCCGACGGACAGGGGGCACTACAGATACGCAGTATTTT
>.|.|TRBV6-4|TRBJ2-6
CAGSATHAANVLTF
TGTGCCGGCAGCGCTACTCACGCAGCCAACGTCCTGACTTTC
>.|.|TRBV19|TRBJ1-2
CASSLRNRDRYGYTF
TGTGCCAGTAGTCTCAGAAACAGGGACCGCTATGGCTACACCTTC
>TRBD2|.|TRBV6-1|TRBJ2-1
CASYSGNAYGEQFF
TGTGCCAGCTATAGCGGGAACGCCTACGGTGAGCAGTTCTTC
>TRBD2|.|TRBV4-3|TRBJ2-7
CASSQDPGGYEQYF
TGCGCCAGCAGCCAAGATCCGGGGGGCTACGAGCAGTACTTC
>TRBD2|.|TRBV19|TRBJ2-3
CASSRSSGSPDTQYF
TGTGCCAGTAGTCGGTCTAGCGGGAGCCCAGATACGCAGTATTTT